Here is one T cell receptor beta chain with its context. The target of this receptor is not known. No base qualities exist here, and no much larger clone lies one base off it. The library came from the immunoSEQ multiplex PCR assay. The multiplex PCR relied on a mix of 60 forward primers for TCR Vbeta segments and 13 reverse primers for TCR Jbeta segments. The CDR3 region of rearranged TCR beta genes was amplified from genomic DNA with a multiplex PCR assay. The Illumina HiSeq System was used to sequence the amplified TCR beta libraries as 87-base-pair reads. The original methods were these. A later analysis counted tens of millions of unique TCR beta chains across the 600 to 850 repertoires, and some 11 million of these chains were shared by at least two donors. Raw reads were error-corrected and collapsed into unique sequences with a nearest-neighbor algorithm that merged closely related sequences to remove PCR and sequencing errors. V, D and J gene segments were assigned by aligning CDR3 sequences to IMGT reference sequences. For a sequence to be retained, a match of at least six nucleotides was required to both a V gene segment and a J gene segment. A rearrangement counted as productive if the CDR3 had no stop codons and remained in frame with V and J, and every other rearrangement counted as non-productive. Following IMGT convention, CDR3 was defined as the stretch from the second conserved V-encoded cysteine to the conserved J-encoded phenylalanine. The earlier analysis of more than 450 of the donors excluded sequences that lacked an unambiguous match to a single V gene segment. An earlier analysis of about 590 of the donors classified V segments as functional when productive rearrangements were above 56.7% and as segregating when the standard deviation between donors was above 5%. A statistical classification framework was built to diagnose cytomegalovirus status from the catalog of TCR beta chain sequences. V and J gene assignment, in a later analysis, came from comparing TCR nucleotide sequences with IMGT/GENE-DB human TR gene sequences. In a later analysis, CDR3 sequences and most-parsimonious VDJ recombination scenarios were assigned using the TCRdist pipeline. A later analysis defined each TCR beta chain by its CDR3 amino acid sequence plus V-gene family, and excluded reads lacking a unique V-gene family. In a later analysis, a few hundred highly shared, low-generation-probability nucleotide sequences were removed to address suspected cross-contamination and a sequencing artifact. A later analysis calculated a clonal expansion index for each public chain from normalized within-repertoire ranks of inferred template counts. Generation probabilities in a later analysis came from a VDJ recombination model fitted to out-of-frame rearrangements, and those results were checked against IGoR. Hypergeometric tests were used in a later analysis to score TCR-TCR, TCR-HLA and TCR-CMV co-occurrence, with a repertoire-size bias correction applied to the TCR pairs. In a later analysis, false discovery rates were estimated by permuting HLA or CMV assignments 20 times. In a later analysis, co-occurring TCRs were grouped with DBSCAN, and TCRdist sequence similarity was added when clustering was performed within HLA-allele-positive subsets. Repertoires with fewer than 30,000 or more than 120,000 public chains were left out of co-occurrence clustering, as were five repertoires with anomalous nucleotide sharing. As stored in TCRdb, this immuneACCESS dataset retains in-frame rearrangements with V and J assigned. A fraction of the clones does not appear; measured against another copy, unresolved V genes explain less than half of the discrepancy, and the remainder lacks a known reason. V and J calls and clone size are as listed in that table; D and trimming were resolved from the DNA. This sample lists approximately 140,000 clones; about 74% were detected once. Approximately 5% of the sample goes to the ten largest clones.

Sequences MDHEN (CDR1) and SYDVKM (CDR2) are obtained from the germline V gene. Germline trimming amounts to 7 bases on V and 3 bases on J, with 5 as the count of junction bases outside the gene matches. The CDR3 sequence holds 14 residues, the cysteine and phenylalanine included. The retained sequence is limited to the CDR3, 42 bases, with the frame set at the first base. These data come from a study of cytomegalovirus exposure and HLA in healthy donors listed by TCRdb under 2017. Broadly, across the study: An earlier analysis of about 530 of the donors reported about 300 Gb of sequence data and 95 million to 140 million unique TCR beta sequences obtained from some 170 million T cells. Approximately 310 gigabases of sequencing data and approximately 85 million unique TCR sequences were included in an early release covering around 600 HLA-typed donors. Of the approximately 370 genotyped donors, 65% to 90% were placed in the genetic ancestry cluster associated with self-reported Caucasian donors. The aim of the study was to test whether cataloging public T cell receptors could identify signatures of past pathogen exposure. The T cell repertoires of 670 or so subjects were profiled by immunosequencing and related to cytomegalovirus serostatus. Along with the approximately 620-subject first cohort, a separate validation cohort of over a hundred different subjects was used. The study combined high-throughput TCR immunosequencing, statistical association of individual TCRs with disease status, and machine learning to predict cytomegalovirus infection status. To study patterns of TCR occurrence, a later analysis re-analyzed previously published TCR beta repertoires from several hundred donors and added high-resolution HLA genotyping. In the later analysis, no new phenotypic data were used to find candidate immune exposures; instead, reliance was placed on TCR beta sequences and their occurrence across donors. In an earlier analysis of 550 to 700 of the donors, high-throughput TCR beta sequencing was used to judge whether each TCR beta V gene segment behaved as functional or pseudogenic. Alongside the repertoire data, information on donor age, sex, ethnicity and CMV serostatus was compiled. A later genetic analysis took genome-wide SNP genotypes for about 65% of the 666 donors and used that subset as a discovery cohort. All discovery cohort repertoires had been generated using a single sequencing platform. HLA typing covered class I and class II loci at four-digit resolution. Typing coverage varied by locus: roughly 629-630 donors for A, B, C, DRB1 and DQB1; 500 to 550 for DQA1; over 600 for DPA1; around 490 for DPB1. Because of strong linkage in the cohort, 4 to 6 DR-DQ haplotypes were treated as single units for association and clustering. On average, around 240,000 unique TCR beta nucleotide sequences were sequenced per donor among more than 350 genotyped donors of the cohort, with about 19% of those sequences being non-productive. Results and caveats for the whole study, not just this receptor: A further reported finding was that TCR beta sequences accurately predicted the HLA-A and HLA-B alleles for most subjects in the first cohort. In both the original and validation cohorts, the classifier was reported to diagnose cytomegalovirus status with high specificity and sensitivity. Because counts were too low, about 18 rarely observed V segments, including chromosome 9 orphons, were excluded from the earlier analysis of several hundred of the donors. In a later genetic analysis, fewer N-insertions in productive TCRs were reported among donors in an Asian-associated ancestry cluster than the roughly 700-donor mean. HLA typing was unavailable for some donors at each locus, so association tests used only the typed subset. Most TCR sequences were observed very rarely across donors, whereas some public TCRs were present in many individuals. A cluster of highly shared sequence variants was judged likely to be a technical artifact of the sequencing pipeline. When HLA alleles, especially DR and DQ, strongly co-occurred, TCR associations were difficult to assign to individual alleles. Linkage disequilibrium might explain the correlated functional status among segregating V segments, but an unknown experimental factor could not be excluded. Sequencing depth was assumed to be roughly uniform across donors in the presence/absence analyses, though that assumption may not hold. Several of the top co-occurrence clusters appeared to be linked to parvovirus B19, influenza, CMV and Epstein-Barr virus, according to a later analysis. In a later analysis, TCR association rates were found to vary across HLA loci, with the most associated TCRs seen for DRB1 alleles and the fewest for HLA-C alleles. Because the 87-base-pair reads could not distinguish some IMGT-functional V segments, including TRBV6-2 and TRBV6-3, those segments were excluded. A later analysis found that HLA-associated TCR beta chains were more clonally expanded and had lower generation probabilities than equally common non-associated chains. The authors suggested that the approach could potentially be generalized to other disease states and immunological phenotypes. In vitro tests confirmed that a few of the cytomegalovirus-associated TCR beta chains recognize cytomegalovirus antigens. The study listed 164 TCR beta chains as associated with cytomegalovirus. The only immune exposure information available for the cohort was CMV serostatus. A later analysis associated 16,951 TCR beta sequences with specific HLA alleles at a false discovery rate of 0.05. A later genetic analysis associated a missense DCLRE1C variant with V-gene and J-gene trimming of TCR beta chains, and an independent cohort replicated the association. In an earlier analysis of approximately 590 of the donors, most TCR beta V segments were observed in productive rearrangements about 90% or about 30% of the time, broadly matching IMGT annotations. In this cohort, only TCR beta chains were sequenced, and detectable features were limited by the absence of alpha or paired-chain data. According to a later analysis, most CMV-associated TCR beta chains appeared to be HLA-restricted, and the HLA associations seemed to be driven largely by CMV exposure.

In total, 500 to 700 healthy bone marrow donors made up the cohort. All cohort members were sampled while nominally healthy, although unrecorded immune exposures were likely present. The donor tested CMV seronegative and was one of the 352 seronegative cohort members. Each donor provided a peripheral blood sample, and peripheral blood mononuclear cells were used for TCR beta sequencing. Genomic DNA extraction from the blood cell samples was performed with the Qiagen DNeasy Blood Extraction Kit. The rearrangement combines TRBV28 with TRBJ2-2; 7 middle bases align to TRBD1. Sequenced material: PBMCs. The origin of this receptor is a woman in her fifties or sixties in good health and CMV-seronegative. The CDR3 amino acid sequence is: CASTRGQHTGELFF. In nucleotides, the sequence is TGTGCCAGCACCCGGGGACAGCACACCGGGGAGCTGTTTTTT.